This T cell receptor (beta chain) was sequenced in a study of molecular identifiers for immune sequencing clone quantification. This CDR3 is 16 amino acids long. V gave up 2 bases and J gave up 2 bases; unmatched junction bases: 6. Germline V CDR1 and CDR2: SGHRS, YFSETQ. TCRdb re-called the PCR reads through MiXCR, storing one row per CDR3 protein. Here the sample spans approximately 550,000 distinct CDR3 sequences, about 25% being singletons. V is TRBV5-1 and J is TRBJ1-5; 8 nucleotides line up with TRBD1. Specimen: naive CD8+ T cells from blood, with Jurkat cell RNA spiked in. As for subset: FACS-sorted CD8+CD4-CCR7+CD45RA+ naive T cells. This TCR derives from a human donor in good health. Some libraries in this study had Jurkat cell RNA spiked in. The CDR3 coding sequence is TGCGCCAGCAGCTTAGGGACAGGAAGGGGCAATCAGCCCCAGCATTTT. Amino acid sequence: CASSLGTGRGNQPQHF.